This entry features one T cell receptor beta chain sequence. Antigen unknown. The data derive from a study of cytomegalovirus exposure and HLA in healthy donors. Germline V gene data show CDR1 as LNHDA and CDR2 as SQIVND (reference sequence). This CDR3 has 19 residues. V was pared by 9 bases and J by 0 bases, with 16 bases of the junction left unmatched. Study findings and constraints: Fewer N-insertions than the approximately 680-donor mean were reportedly shown by an Asian-associated ancestry cluster in a later analysis. Most TCR sequences proved rare, with some public TCRs found in many donors.

Healthy people donating bone marrow made up the donors. Amplification used 60 Vbeta primers and 13 Jbeta primers. Some clones are missing from TCRdb's copy, which holds only in-frame ones; the method was immunoSEQ multiplex PCR. The sample consists of 130,000 or so clones, around 66% of them appearing once. The V gene is TRBV19, the J gene TRBJ1-4; the match to TRBD1 covers 10 bases. The sequenced sample consisted of PBMCs. The clonotype was recovered from a woman aged 40 to 50 in good health and CMV-seropositive. The CDR3 here is CASLPGDRGFHATNEKLFF. CDR3 nucleotide sequence: TGTGCCAGCCTCCCAGGGGACAGGGGATTTCATGCAACTAATGAAAAACTGTTTTTT.